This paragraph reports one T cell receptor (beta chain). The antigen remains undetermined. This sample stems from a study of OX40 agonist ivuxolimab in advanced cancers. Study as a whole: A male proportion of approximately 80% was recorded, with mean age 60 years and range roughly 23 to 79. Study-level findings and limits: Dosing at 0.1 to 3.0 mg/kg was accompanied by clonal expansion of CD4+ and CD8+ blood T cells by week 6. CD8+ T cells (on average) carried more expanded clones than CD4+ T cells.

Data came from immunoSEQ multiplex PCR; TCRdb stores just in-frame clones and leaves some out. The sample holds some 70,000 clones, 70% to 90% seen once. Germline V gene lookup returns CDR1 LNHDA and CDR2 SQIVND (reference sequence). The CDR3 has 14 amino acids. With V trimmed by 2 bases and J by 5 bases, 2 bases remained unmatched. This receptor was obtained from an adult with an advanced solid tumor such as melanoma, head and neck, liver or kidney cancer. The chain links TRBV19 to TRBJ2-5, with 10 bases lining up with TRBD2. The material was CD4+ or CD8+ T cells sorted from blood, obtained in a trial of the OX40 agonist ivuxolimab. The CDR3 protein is CASSILAGVETQYF. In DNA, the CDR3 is TGTGCCAGTAGTATACTAGCGGGAGTGGAGACCCAGTACTTC. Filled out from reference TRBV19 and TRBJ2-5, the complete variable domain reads DGGITQSPKYLFRKEGQNVTLSCEQNLNHDAMYWYRQDPGQGLRLIYYSQIVNDFQKGDIAEGYSVSREKKESFPLTVTSAQKNPTAFYLCASSILAGVETQYFGPGTRLLVL.